This T cell receptor (beta chain) is drawn from a study of T cell responses to AZD1222 COVID-19 vaccine. Germline V gene data show CDR1 as SEHNR and CDR2 as FQNEAQ (reference sequence). V lost 3 bases and J 1 base, leaving 9 bases between the germline ends. The CDR3 extends over 14 amino acids. Here immunoSEQ multiplex PCR was the method, and the copy in TCRdb shows in-frame clones only, minus some. The table lists about 92,000 clones, roughly nine tenths of them singletons. General study findings and limits: The study identified only six AZD1222 recipients as seropositive at baseline.

Concerning this clone itself: The antigen remains unidentified.

Source: peripheral blood, taken on day 0 of AZD1222 vaccination. This receptor was taken from an adult in good health. This rearrangement joins TRBV7-9 to TRBJ1-1, with unresolved D. CDR3 sequence reads: CASSLGGKNTEAFF. CDR3 in DNA: TGTGCCAGCAGCTTGGGCGGGAAGAACACTGAAGCTTTCTTT. Full variable domain (outside the CDR3, taken from reference TRBV7-9 and TRBJ1-1): DTGVSQNPRHKITKRGQNVTFRCDPISEHNRLYWYRQTLGQGPEFLTYFQNEAQLEKSRLLSDRFSAERPKGSFSTLEIQRTEQGDSAMYLCASSLGGKNTEAFFGQGTRLTVV.